One sample yielded the 15 T cell receptor beta chains listed below, sequenced in a study of T cell responses to AZD1222 COVID-19 vaccine. Using immunoSEQ multiplex PCR, the repertoire was profiled, and TCRdb retains in-frame clones only, with some absent. This sample has roughly 100,000 clones, with roughly 87% found just once. Here the sequenced sample was peripheral blood, taken on day 0 of AZD1222 vaccination. These receptors were obtained from an adult in good health.

This rearrangement joins TRBV19 to TRBJ2-1; 12 bases are a match to TRBD2. This CDR3 has 15 residues. Germline values: CDR1 LNHDA, CDR2 SQIVND (reference sequence). V shed 6 bases, J shed 9 bases, and the junction held 9 bases outside the gene matches. The CDR3 spells CASRPGLAGSGEQFF. The CDR3 DNA sequence: TGTGCCAGTAGGCCGGGACTAGCGGGTAGCGGTGAGCAGTTCTTC.

J is TRBJ1-2 and V is TRBV19, with 9 bases aligning to TRBD1. CDR3 length: 13 amino acids. Per germline, CDR1 LNHDA and CDR2 SQIVND (reference sequence). V trimming: 6 bases; J trimming: 8 bases; junction bases outside the gene matches: 7. The CDR3 here is CASSPGTGLGYTF. Here the CDR3 DNA reads TGTGCCAGTAGCCCCGGGACAGGGCTAGGCTACACCTTC.

This clone has just one count. The rearrangement joins TRBV14 to TRBJ2-1; a possible D gene is TRBD2 (7 bases). Trimming pared 4 bases from V and 7 bases from J, leaving 17 bases between. The CDR3 contains 15 residues. Germline CDR1 reads SGHDN; CDR2 reads FVKESK. Here the CDR3 reads CASSPLRGGPNEQFF. CDR3 DNA sequence: TGTGCCAGCAGCCCACTGAGGGGGGGTCCGAATGAGCAGTTCTTC. The full variable domain, its missing parts supplied by reference TRBV14 and TRBJ2-1, is EAGVTQFPSHSVIEKGQTVTLRCDPISGHDNLYWYRRVMGKEIKFLLHFVKESKQDESGMPNNRFLAERTGGTYSTLKVQPAELEDSGVYFCASSPLRGGPNEQFFGPGTRLTVL.

The CDR3 DNA is TGTGCCAGCAGCTTAGCGGTCAGGGTCCATGGCTACACCTTC. Protein product: CASSLAVRVHGYTF. The rearrangement links TRBV7-2 to TRBJ1-2; possible D gene TRBD1, 5 bases. The CDR3 length is 14 residues. The germline V gene encodes CDR1 SGHTA and CDR2 FQGNSA. V was pared by 0 bases and J by 6 bases, with 11 bases between.

This chain connects TRBV3-1 (or the pseudogene TRBV3-2) to TRBJ2-7, with D maybe TRBD1 (6 bases). The germline V gene encodes CDR1 LGHDT and CDR2 YNNKEL (reference sequence). This CDR3 contains 18 residues. The V and J ends lost 1 base and 0 bases respectively, with 19 bases between them. The CDR3 spells CASSQVILLQGYSYEQYF. The CDR3 coding sequence is TGTGCCAGCAGCCAAGTCATTCTATTGCAGGGGTACTCCTACGAGCAGTACTTC.

The rearrangement joins TRBV7-2 to TRBJ2-7, with D perhaps being TRBD1 or TRBD2 (6 bases each). The CDR3 spans 14 residues. Looked up from germline, CDR1 is SGHTA and CDR2 is FQGNSA. Trimming pared 2 bases from V and 7 bases from J, leaving 15 bases between. As DNA, the CDR3 is TGTGCCAGCAGCTTATTTGATGGGGGGCAAGAGCAGTACTTC. Translated: CASSLFDGGQEQYF.

J is TRBJ1-3 and V is TRBV3-1 (or the pseudogene TRBV3-2); no firm D call. Trimming stripped 1 base from V and 15 bases from J, with 13 bases between. Germline lookup yields CDR1 LGHDT and CDR2 YNNKEL (reference sequence). The CDR3 sequence is 12 residues long. As DNA, the CDR3 is TGTGCCAGCAGCCAAGGACCGCAAGCTGGATATTTT. Residues: CASSQGPQAGYF.

The genes are TRBV10-3 and TRBJ2-3, with D possibly matching TRBD1 (5 bases). This CDR3 is 16 amino acids long. Trimming removed 2 bases from V and 3 bases from J, with 15 bases in between. CDR1 is ENHRY, CDR2 SYGVKD, per germline. CDR3 loop: CAISEIFRPGTDTQYF. CDR3 sequence (DNA): TGTGCCATCAGTGAGATTTTCAGGCCAGGGACAGATACGCAGTATTTT.

The J gene is TRBJ2-3, the V gene TRBV18; D remains unclear. Per the germline V gene, CDR1 is KGHSH and CDR2 is LQKENI. The CDR3 is 14 amino acids. V was shortened by 3 bases and J by 3 bases, with 10 bases between the two germline ends. The CDR3 loop is CASSPYPGTDTQYF. The CDR3 bases are TGTGCCAGCTCACCCTATCCCGGAACAGATACGCAGTATTTT.

The chain uses TRBV30 and TRBJ1-1; 9 bases match TRBD1. This CDR3 has 15 amino acids. Germline assignment: CDR1 GTSNPN and CDR2 SVGIG (reference sequence). Trimming cost V 5 bases and J 0 bases; bases outside gene matches: 7. The CDR3 loop reads CAWEGQGHMNTEAFF. The CDR3 DNA sequence: TGTGCCTGGGAGGGACAGGGCCACATGAACACTGAAGCTTTCTTT.

The chain couples TRBV28 to TRBJ1-1; possible D gene TRBD1, 5 bases. V was trimmed by 5 bases and J by 2 bases, leaving 12 bases between them. This CDR3 contains 14 residues. The germline gives CDR1 MDHEN, CDR2 SYDVKM. CDR3 sequence (DNA): TGTGCCAGCAGTCCTCCTGGGGCCAACACTGAAGCTTTCTTT. Its translation: CASSPPGANTEAFF.

This rearrangement joins TRBV28 to TRBJ1-6, with unresolved D. This CDR3 is 14 amino acids long. Trimming took off 3 bases at V and 4 bases at J, with 7 bases between the two ends. Germline-derived CDR1 and CDR2 are MDHEN and SYDVKM. The CDR3 coding sequence is TGTGCCAGCAGTTTCCGGCAGTATAATTCACCCCTCCACTTT. It translates to CASSFRQYNSPLHF.

The chain recombines TRBV18 with TRBJ1-1; 9 bases fit TRBD1. J was trimmed by 3 bases and V by 3 bases; bases with no gene match: 5. CDR3 length equals 15 residues. Germline-derived CDR1 and CDR2 are KGHSH and LQKENI. The CDR3 protein is CASSPGQGRDTEAFF. CDR3 DNA sequence: TGTGCCAGCTCACCGGGACAGGGCCGGGACACTGAAGCTTTCTTT.

The genes are TRBV27 and TRBJ2-3; 12 bases match TRBD2. CDR1 and CDR2 from the germline V gene are MNHEY and SMNVEV (reference sequence). The ends lost 5 bases at V and 0 bases at J; junction bases unmatched: 9. This CDR3 spans 18 amino acids. The CDR3 spells CASSPRPGLAGSTDTQYF. DNA of the CDR3: TGTGCCAGCAGTCCCCGACCGGGACTAGCGGGTAGCACAGATACGCAGTATTTT.

V gene TRBV7-2 combines with J gene TRBJ2-7; D is undetermined. Trimming pared 2 bases from V and 3 bases from J, leaving 14 bases between. The CDR3 loop spans 15 amino acids. CDR1 is SGHTA and CDR2 is FQGNSA in the germline V gene. In DNA form, the CDR3 reads TGTGCCAGCAGCTTAAGCGCCCCCCCGATCTACGAGCAGTACTTC. The encoded protein is CASSLSAPPIYEQYF.